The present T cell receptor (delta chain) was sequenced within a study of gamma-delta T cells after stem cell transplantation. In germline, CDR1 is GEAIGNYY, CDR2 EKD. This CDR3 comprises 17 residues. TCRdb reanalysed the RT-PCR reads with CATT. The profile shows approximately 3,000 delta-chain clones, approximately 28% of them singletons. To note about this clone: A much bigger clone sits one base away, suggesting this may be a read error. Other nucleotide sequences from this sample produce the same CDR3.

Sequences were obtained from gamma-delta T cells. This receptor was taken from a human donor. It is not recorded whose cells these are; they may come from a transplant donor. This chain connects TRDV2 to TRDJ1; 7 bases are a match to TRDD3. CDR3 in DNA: TGTGCCTGTGACATCGTGGGGGACCTGTCGTACACAGATAAACTCATCTTT. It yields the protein CACDIVGDLSYTDKLIF.